The clone carrying this TCR beta chain was detected only a few times. A single record per CDR3 protein comes from TCRdb applying MiXCR to the RT-PCR reads. The sample lists approximately 7,400 distinct CDR3 sequences, more than 9.5% occurring once. The sample belongs to a study of patients and donors after allogeneic stem cell transplantation. CDR3 length equals 20 residues. Germline V CDR1 and CDR2: LGHDT, YNNKEL (reference sequence). Trimming pared 2 bases from V and 4 bases from J, leaving 29 bases between. The sequencing input was blood, either unsorted or a sorted T cell fraction (not recorded which). This TCR came from a human donor who was either an allogeneic HSCT recipient or a stem cell or donor lymphocyte infusion donor (not recorded which). It is not recorded whose cells these are; they may come from a transplant donor. The rearrangement uses TRBV3-1 and TRBJ1-2, with D perhaps TRBD1 (5 bases). The CDR3: CASSQYVAGGSTTLVYGYTF. DNA of the CDR3: TGTGCCAGCAGCCAATATGTGGCCGGGGGATCAACCACGCTGGTCTATGGCTACACCTTC.